The entry that follows covers one TCR beta chain sequence. Its specificity is not known. The record originates from a study of blood T cells in healthy people across ages. Study results and limitations: More naive CD4+ cells and higher diversity marked long-lived donors relative to aged donors.

Primers used in a second PCR of roughly 7 to 11 cycles were a sample-barcoded 5' primer and a J-beta primer mix. Each TCR beta cDNA got a 12-nucleotide random molecular identifier. TCRdb independently ran MiXCR on the 5' RACE reads; one entry per CDR3 protein. The sample contains under 2 million distinct CDR3 sequences, 30% to 35% of which appear only once. The CDR3 has 13 residues. Germline V CDR1 and CDR2: GTSNPN, SVGIG (reference sequence). The V end was cut by 3 bases, the J end by 6 bases, with 14 bases between. The study recruited healthy Caucasian donors from Russia who were aged roughly 6 to 95.

The sequenced sample was blood. The genes are TRBV30 and TRBJ1-1; D remains unclear. This TCR was recovered from a woman in her 30s in good health. The CDR3, as DNA: TGTGCCTGGAGAGACCCCCCTAGGGCTGAAGCTTTCTTT. This sequence encodes CAWRDPPRAEAFF.